The 10 T cell receptor beta chains listed next were all sequenced from one sample in a study of identical twins. TCRdb used MiXCR to reprocess the 5' RACE reads, holding one entry per CDR3 protein. The table has hundreds of thousands of distinct CDR3 sequences, 5.5% to 7% seen once. The sample also formed part of further work on yellow fever vaccine responses in identical twins.

Sequencing input: memory (CD45RO+) T cells sorted from blood. The receptors shown here come from a woman aged 18-29 years in good health.

This clonotype has a count of ten or more. The chain links TRBV7-3 to TRBJ2-3; 9 nucleotides align to TRBD2. The CDR3 extends over 16 amino acids. V lost 0 bases, J lost 3 bases, and 4 bases stayed unmatched. Per germline, CDR1 SGHTA and CDR2 FQGTGA. CDR3 in DNA: TGTGCCAGCAGCTTAACAGCGGGAGGCCGGACAGATACGCAGTATTTT. This encodes CASSLTAGGRTDTQYF.

The chain carries TRBV29-1 and TRBJ1-5, with TRBD1 matching over 8 bases. This CDR3 comprises 13 residues. Germline trimming cut 6 bases from V and 2 bases from J; bases unmatched to any gene: 3. CDR1 and CDR2 (germline): SQVTM, ANQGSEA. CDR3 in amino acids: CSVLTGGNQPQHF. CDR3 bases: TGCAGCGTCCTGACAGGGGGCAATCAGCCCCAGCATTTT.

V is TRBV19 and J is TRBJ2-7, with a tentative D call TRBD2 (6 bases). Germline assignment: CDR1 LNHDA and CDR2 SQIVND (reference sequence). The CDR3 is made up of 13 amino acids. V shed 5 bases and J shed 0 bases, with 8 bases lying between them. As DNA, the CDR3 is TGTGCCAGTAGTCCGGGACTCTCCTACGAGCAGTACGTC. Protein sequence: CASSPGLSYEQYV.

This clonotype was recorded a few times. The rearrangement uses TRBV3-1 and TRBJ2-7; TRBD2 matches at 9 bases. The CDR3 is made up of 16 amino acids. Trimming took 2 bases from V and 1 from J; bases not matched to a gene: 6. CDR1 and CDR2 from the germline V gene are LGHDT and YNNKEL (reference sequence). CDR3 sequence: CASSQRTSANSYEQYF. CDR3 in DNA: TGTGCCAGCAGCCAAAGGACTAGCGCTAATTCCTACGAGCAGTACTTC.

This clonotype occurred many times. This chain links TRBV12-3 or TRBV12-4 with TRBJ2-1, with D perhaps TRBD2 (5 bases). This CDR3 contains 16 residues. V gave up 6 bases and J gave up 9 bases, with 24 bases separating them. CDR3: CASSRAVHGISGEQFF. The CDR3, as DNA: TGTGCCAGCAGCCGAGCGGTACATGGGATTAGTGGTGAGCAGTTCTTC.

This clonotype was detected only a few times. The rearrangement uses TRBV5-4 and TRBJ2-3, with a tentative D call TRBD1 (6 bases). The CDR3 spans 18 residues. The germline V gene has CDR1 SGHNT and CDR2 YYREEE (reference sequence). Deletions cut 2 bases from V and 1 base from J, with 20 bases between. The CDR3 DNA sequence: TGTGCCAGCAGCTTTCGGATTGGACTCAGGGGTGGCACAGATACGCAGTATTTT. Amino acids: CASSFRIGLRGGTDTQYF.

The chain uses TRBV20-1 and TRBJ2-5; the D gene is possibly TRBD2 (5 bases). Germline loops: CDR1 DFQATT, CDR2 SNEGSKA (reference sequence). The CDR3 has 15 residues. V was shortened by 5 bases and J by 5 bases, with 21 bases between the two germline ends. Written as DNA, the CDR3 is TGCAGTGCTCCCCGACCGGGAACCTCCACGGAGACCCAGTACTTC. This sequence encodes CSAPRPGTSTETQYF.

The chain is built from TRBV7-6 and TRBJ2-7; 8 positions match TRBD2. This CDR3 is 16 amino acids long. V dropped 1 base and J dropped 2; count of bases not matched to a gene: 7. CDR1 and CDR2 from the germline V gene are SGHVS and FNYEAQ. As DNA, the CDR3 is TGTGCCAGCAGCTTAGAGGCGGGGGGTACTACCTACGAGCAGTACGTC. Amino acid sequence: CASSLEAGGTTYEQYV.

This chain's CDR3 is CASSEGQRNEQFF. CDR3 nucleotide sequence: TGTGCCAGCAGTGAAGGACAGAGAAATGAGCAGTTCTTC. The chain recombines TRBV2 with TRBJ2-1; possible D gene TRBD1, 5 bases. The CDR3 runs to 13 residues. V dropped 1 base and J dropped 7 bases, with 8 bases sitting between them. From germline, CDR1 is SNHLY and CDR2 FYNNEI. The full variable domain, rest sourced from reference TRBV2 and TRBJ2-1, is EPEVTQTPSHQVTQMGQEVILRCVPISNHLYFYWYRQILGQKVEFLVSFYNNEISEKSEIFDDQFSVERPDGSNFTLKIRSTKLEDSAMYFCASSEGQRNEQFFGPGTRLTVL.

The table lists this clonotype with many counts. This chain uses TRBV4-1 with TRBJ2-7; TRBD1 might be the D (6 bases). Trimming removed 5 bases from V and 3 bases from J, with 17 bases in between. In germline, CDR1 is MGHRA, CDR2 YSYEKL. The CDR3 has 15 residues. CDR3 in amino acids: CASSEADSRYYEQYF. The CDR3, as DNA: TGCGCCAGCAGCGAAGCGGACAGTCGCTACTACGAGCAGTACTTC.